Shown below are 24 T cell receptor beta chains from a single sample sequenced in a study of blood T cells in healthy people across ages. For the second PCR, which ran for roughly 6 to 12 cycles, a sample-barcoded 5' primer and a J-beta primer mix were used. TCRdb reprocessed the 5' RACE reads with MiXCR, giving one entry per CDR3 protein. The table has roughly 1.9 million distinct CDR3 sequences, roughly 43% seen once. The sequenced sample consisted of blood. The receptors originated from a human donor in good health.

The chain links TRBV4-3 to TRBJ1-2; a possible D gene is TRBD1 (6 bases). Germline assignment: CDR1 LGHNA and CDR2 YSLEER. V was shortened by 1 base and J by 7 bases, with 16 bases between the two germline ends. The CDR3 consists of 15 residues. This CDR3 reads CASSQGAGDLGGYTF. The CDR3, as DNA: TGCGCCAGCAGCCAAGGCGCAGGGGACCTTGGTGGCTACACCTTC.

This clonotype was seen only a few times. This chain joins TRBV15 and TRBJ2-7; maybe TRBD1 (5 bases). Germline CDR1 LNHNV, CDR2 YYDKDF (reference sequence). CDR3 length: 14 residues. Trimming left V 2 bases short and J 1 base short, with 9 bases between. This CDR3 is CATSRIDSSYEQYF. The CDR3 DNA is TGTGCCACCAGCAGAATTGACAGTTCCTACGAGCAGTACTTC.

The V call is TRBV7-8, the J call TRBJ2-1, with 11 bases lining up with TRBD1. The CDR3 covers 16 residues. CDR1 and CDR2 (germline): SGHVS, FQNEAQ. V lost 5 bases, J lost 8 bases, and 11 bases stayed unmatched. The CDR3 DNA follows: TGTGCCAGCAGCCGGACAGGGGGCCAGGTGTACGATGAGCAGTTCTTC. This translates into CASSRTGGQVYDEQFF.

This chain joins TRBV6-4 and TRBJ2-3; 13 bases align to TRBD2. Germline CDR1 and CDR2: MRHNA and SNTAGT. V gave up 0 bases and J gave up 0 bases; unmatched junction bases: 9. The CDR3 totals 20 residues. The CDR3 region is CASSDSRGTSGERSTDTQYF. In nucleotides, the CDR3 is TGTGCCAGCAGTGACTCGAGAGGGACTAGCGGGGAAAGGAGCACAGATACGCAGTATTTT.

The J gene is TRBJ1-5, the V gene TRBV15, with D unresolved. From germline, CDR1 is LNHNV and CDR2 YYDKDF (reference sequence). This CDR3 is built from 16 residues. Trimming shortened V by 1 base and J by 1 base, and 11 bases separated the two germline ends. The CDR3 nucleotides read TGTGCCACCAGCAGAGGTAACCTCAGGAGCAATCAGCCCCAGCATTTT. This codes for CATSRGNLRSNQPQHF.

Comment on this clonotype: A much larger clone sits a single nucleotide away, making a read error possible. The chain carries TRBV12-3 or TRBV12-4 and TRBJ2-7, with TRBD1 matching over 7 bases. This CDR3 region has 14 residues. The CDR3 reads CANSESGQSYEQYF. The CDR3 coding sequence is TGTGCCAACAGTGAATCGGGACAGTCCTACGAGCAGTACTTC.

The CDR3 nucleotides are TGTGCCAGCAGTAACAGGGCCTCTAGCACAGATACGCAGTATTTT. Its protein product is CASSNRASSTDTQYF. The V gene is TRBV27, the J gene TRBJ2-3; weak D call: TRBD1 (6 bases). The CDR3 has 15 residues. Germline CDR1 MNHEY, CDR2 SMNVEV (reference sequence). The V gene lost 5 bases and the J gene lost 0 bases, with 12 bases spanning the gap.

This clonotype was found many times. The chain couples TRBV7-9 to TRBJ2-5, with D possibly TRBD1 on 7 matching bases. The J call is uncertain, as TRBJ2-3 better fits the DNA end. The CDR3 runs to 12 residues. CDR1 SEHNR and CDR2 FQNEAQ come from the germline V gene (reference sequence). The CDR3 nucleotides read TGTGCCAGCAGCCCGCAGGGGGGTACGCAGTATTTT. It translates to CASSPQGGTQYF.

This clonotype was found a few times. The CDR3 nucleotides are TGTGCCAGCAGCTTATTCGGGTCAGAGGGTCCCGAGGAGTACTTC. Protein sequence: CASSLFGSEGPEEYF. The gene calls are TRBV7-9 and TRBJ2-4; D might be TRBD2 (5 bases). Germline CDR1 reads SEHNR; CDR2 reads FQNEAQ (reference sequence). CDR3 length equals 15 residues. With 2 bases removed from V and 14 bases from J, the gap between germline ends came to 22 bases.

This clonotype appeared many times. The chain employs TRBV7-3 and TRBJ2-1; D unresolved. The CDR3 has 13 amino acids. V was shortened by 1 base and J by 5 bases, with 6 bases between the two germline ends. Per germline, CDR1 SGHTA and CDR2 FQGTGA. CDR3 in amino acids: CASSLIRDNEQFF. The CDR3 region has the DNA TGTGCCAGCAGCTTAATTAGGGACAATGAGCAGTTCTTC.

The chain is built from TRBV28 and TRBJ2-1; no clear D gene. V was trimmed by 5 bases and J by 6 bases, leaving 8 bases between them. CDR1 and CDR2 (germline): MDHEN, SYDVKM. The CDR3 covers 12 residues. The CDR3 reads CASSRRFNEQFF. CDR3 DNA: TGTGCCAGCAGTCGGAGATTCAATGAGCAGTTCTTC.

As concerns this clonotype: This clone may be a read error of a much larger clone one base away. This rearrangement joins TRBV11-2 to TRBJ2-3, with D hard to call. This CDR3 spans 12 amino acids. The germline gives CDR1 SGHAT, CDR2 FQNNGV. Written as DNA, the CDR3 is TGTGCCACCAGCTTCTACACAGATACGCAGTATTTT. It encodes CATSFYTDTQYF. The complete variable domain, with remaining parts taken from reference TRBV11-2 and TRBJ2-3, reads EAGVAQSPRYKIIEKRQSVAFWCNPISGHATLYWYQQILGQGPKLLIQFQNNGVVDDSQLPKDRFSAERLKGVDSTLKIQPAKLEDSAVYLCATSFYTDTQYFGPGTRLTVL.

The rearrangement joins TRBV7-2 to TRBJ1-4; 7 nucleotides agree with TRBD1. After removal of 1 base from V and 8 bases from J, the junction contained 10 bases not matched to a gene. This CDR3 contains 16 residues. CDR1 is SGHTA and CDR2 is FQGNSA in the germline V gene. Here the CDR3 DNA reads TGTGCCAGCAGCTTAGACCCGACAGGGATGGGAGAAAAACTGTTTTTT. It specifies CASSLDPTGMGEKLFF.

This clonotype has only a few counts. The CDR3 DNA reads TGTGCCAGCAGCCAAGGGACTAGCGGGGCCTCATCCACCGGGGAGCTGTTTTTT. This sequence encodes CASSQGTSGASSTGELFF. The chain recombines TRBV11-1 with TRBJ2-2, with 13 bases fitting TRBD2. The CDR3 length is 18 residues. Per germline, CDR1 SGHAT and CDR2 FQDESV (reference sequence). V lost 5 bases, J lost 4 bases, and 10 bases stayed unmatched.

This clonotype has more than one count but fewer than ten. The rearrangement uses TRBV7-9 and TRBJ2-5; D not certain. This CDR3 comprises 15 residues. Trimming removed 1 base from V and 0 bases from J, with 9 bases in between. Germline CDR1 and CDR2: SEHNR and FQNEAQ (reference sequence). The CDR3 is CASSLVFGDQETQYF. CDR3 DNA: TGTGCCAGCAGCTTAGTATTTGGGGACCAAGAGACCCAGTACTTC.

This clonotype appeared a single time. This chain joins TRBV6-5 and TRBJ1-2, with 9 nucleotides matching TRBD1. This CDR3 has 13 amino acids. The V segment lost 3 bases and the J segment 13 bases; nucleotides outside the gene matches: 9. Looked up from germline, CDR1 is MNHEY and CDR2 is SVGAGI. The chain's CDR3 is CASSYRDRVNCTF. The CDR3 nucleotides are TGTGCCAGCAGTTATAGGGACAGGGTGAACTGCACCTTC.

This clonotype was seen a handful of times. The CDR3: CASSLHPQGAETQYF. In nucleotides, the CDR3 is TGTGCCAGCAGCCTCCACCCCCAGGGGGCAGAGACCCAGTACTTC. V usage is TRBV7-2 and J usage is TRBJ2-5, with TRBD1 matching over 8 bases. The CDR3 is 15 residues long. Germline loops: CDR1 SGHTA, CDR2 FQGNSA. The V segment lost 5 bases and the J segment 4 bases; nucleotides outside the gene matches: 9.

This clonotype was counted only a few times. This sequence joins TRBV2 and TRBJ1-2; a possible D gene is TRBD1 (6 bases). Germline assignment: CDR1 SNHLY and CDR2 FYNNEI. The V end was cut by 4 bases, the J end by 7 bases, with 16 bases between. The CDR3 contains 14 residues. This CDR3 reads CASSGVRGFGGYTF. Here the CDR3 DNA reads TGTGCCAGCAGTGGAGTCAGGGGCTTTGGTGGCTACACCTTC.

The chain uses TRBV5-1 and TRBJ2-5; D is tentatively TRBD1 or TRBD2 (6 bases each). Trimming shortened V by 3 bases and J by 0 bases, and 15 bases separated the two germline ends. This CDR3 is built from 16 residues. CDR1 is SGHRS and CDR2 is YFSETQ in the germline V gene. For the CDR3, the DNA is TGCGCCAGCAGCTGGGGGGCCACAATGTACCAAGAGACCCAGTACTTC. The encoded protein is CASSWGATMYQETQYF.

The V call is TRBV2, the J call TRBJ1-1; no definite D call. CDR3 length: 17 amino acids. Germline-derived CDR1 and CDR2 are SNHLY and FYNNEI. V dropped 10 bases and J dropped 0 bases, with 24 bases sitting between them. The chain's CDR3 is CATDGTQVTEMNTEAFF. As DNA, the CDR3 is TGTGCCACCGATGGAACGCAGGTGACTGAAATGAACACTGAAGCTTTCTTT.

This clonotype showed up just a few times. The chain employs TRBV29-1 and TRBJ1-1; 7 nucleotides align to TRBD1. CDR3 length equals 14 residues. Germline V gene sequence: CDR1 SQVTM, CDR2 ANQGSEA. Trimming cost V 6 bases and J 0 bases; bases outside gene matches: 7. The CDR3 nucleotides read TGCAGCGTGGGGAAGGGACAGCTGAACACTGAAGCTTTCTTT. It yields the protein CSVGKGQLNTEAFF.

This clonotype was recorded once. The chain couples TRBV7-8 to TRBJ1-6; no firm D call. Trimming cost V 2 bases and J 4 bases, with 9 bases left between them. This CDR3 region has 15 residues. Germline V CDR1 and CDR2: SGHVS, FQNEAQ. CDR3 coding DNA: TGTGCCAGCAGCTTACGTGGCGGTTATAATTCACCCCTCCACTTT. It codes for CASSLRGGYNSPLHF.

The chain carries TRBV6-1 and TRBJ2-4, with no clear D. Trimming shortened V by 7 bases and J by 0 bases, and 7 bases separated the two germline ends. The CDR3 extends over 13 amino acids. Germline CDR1 MNHNS, CDR2 SASEGT. In DNA form, the CDR3 reads TGTGCCAGCAAGGGTATAGCCAAAAACATTCAGTACTTC. This gives the protein CASKGIAKNIQYF.

The chain employs TRBV15 and TRBJ2-1; unclear D gene. With 0 bases removed from V and 2 bases from J, the gap between germline ends came to 14 bases. From germline, CDR1 is LNHNV and CDR2 YYDKDF (reference sequence). CDR3 length equals 17 residues. In nucleotides, the CDR3 is TGTGCCACCAGCAGAGATCCACGATTGAGCCCCTACAATGAGCAGTTCTTC. Translating it yields CATSRDPRLSPYNEQFF.